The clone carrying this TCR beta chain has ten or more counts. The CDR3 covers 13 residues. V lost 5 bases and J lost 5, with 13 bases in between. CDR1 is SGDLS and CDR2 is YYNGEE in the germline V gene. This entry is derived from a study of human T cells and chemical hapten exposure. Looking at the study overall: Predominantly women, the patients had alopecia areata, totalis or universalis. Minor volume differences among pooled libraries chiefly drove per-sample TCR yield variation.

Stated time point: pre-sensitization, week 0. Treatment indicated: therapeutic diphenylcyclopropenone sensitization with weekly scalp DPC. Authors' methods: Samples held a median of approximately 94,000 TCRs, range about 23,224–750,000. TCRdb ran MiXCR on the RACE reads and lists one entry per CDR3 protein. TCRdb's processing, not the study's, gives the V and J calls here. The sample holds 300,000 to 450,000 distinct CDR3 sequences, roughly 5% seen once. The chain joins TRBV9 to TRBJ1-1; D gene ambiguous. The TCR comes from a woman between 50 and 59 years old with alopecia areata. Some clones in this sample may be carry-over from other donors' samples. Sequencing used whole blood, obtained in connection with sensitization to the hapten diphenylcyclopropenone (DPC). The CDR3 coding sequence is TGTGCCAGCAGTACCGGCGCGGAGACTGAAGCTTTCTTT. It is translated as CASSTGAETEAFF.